This entry features one T cell receptor (beta chain) sequence. The target antigen is unknown. Template switching introduced a universal primer site, and the cDNA bore unique molecular identifiers. From the 5' RACE reads, TCRdb called clonotypes with MiXCR, one entry per CDR3 protein. Among 200,000 to 250,000 distinct CDR3 sequences listed, less than 8% were seen once. The sample originates from a study of identical twins. Study results and caveats: In beta out-of-frame sequences, the excess sharing between twins was weaker.

Deletions cut 1 base from V and 8 bases from J, with 19 bases between. Germline-derived CDR1 and CDR2 are SGDLS and YYNGEE. The CDR3 covers 16 residues. This sample was also put to use in a study of yellow fever vaccine responses in identical twins.

V gene TRBV9 combines with J gene TRBJ2-1, with D tentatively TRBD1 (6 bases). This clonotype was sampled from a woman younger than 30 in good health. Sequences were obtained from memory (CD45RO+) T cells sorted from blood. CDR3 sequence (DNA): TGTGCCAGCAGCGTAAAACACAGGGCCCTGTATGATGAGCAGTTCTTC. Its protein product is CASSVKHRALYDEQFF.